Following are 3 T cell receptor beta chains from one sample sequenced in a study of Tregs in tolerant kidney transplant recipients. Clones were read by immunoSEQ multiplex PCR, and TCRdb kept only the in-frame ones, dropping some. The sample holds 75,000 to 100,000 clones, 80% to 95% seen once. The nonmyeloablative bone marrow transplants came from related graft donors, with transient mixed chimerism. The material was CD4+ T cells from blood (PBMCs), obtained 12 months after the transplant. Source of these receptors: a human patient who received a combined kidney and bone marrow transplant. Part of the T cell pool may stem from the graft donor.

CDR3 nucleotide sequence: TGTGCCAGCAGCTTAGTCCGACTAGGCCCCTACGAGCAGTACTTC. Protein: CASSLVRLGPYEQYF. The rearrangement uses TRBV7-2 and TRBJ2-7, with D maybe TRBD2 (6 bases). Trimming removed 1 base at V and 2 bases at J, with 12 bases between. From germline, CDR1 is SGHTA and CDR2 FQGNSA. The CDR3 loop spans 15 amino acids.

Worth noting for this clone: The DNA is left out, because the CDR3 cannot be placed on it with certainty; the CDR3 is given as TCRdb lists it. The chain combines TRBV19 with TRBJ2-5; the table's TRBD1 call for D was not verified on the DNA. Ends included, the CDR3 has 15 residues. Germline V lookup: CDR1 LNHDA, CDR2 SQIVND (reference sequence). CDR3: CASTSDSPSQETQYF.

DNA for the CDR3: TGTGCCAGCAGGACAGACGGGACACGGTACGAGCAGTACTTC. This translates into CASRTDGTRYEQYF. V usage is TRBV11-2 and J usage is TRBJ2-7, with D maybe TRBD1 (6 bases). This CDR3 region has 14 residues. V was shortened by 6 bases and J by 4 bases, with 16 bases between the two germline ends. The V gene's germline CDR1 is SGHAT and CDR2 FQNNGV.